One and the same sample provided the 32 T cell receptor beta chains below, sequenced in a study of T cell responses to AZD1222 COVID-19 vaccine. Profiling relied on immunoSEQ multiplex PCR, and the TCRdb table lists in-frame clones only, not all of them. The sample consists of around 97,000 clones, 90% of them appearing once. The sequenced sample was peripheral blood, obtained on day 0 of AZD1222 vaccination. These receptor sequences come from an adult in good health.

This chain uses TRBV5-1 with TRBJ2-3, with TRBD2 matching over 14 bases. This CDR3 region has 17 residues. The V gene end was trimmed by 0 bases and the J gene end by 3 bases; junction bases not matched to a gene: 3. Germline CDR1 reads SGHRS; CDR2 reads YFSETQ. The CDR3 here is CASSLAGLAGGTDTQYF. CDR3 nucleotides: TGCGCCAGCAGCTTGGCAGGACTAGCGGGGGGAACAGATACGCAGTATTTT.

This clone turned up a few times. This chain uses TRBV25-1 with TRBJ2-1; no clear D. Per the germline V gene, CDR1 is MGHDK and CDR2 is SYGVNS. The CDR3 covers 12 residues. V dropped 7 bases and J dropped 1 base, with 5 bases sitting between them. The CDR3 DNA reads TGTGCCAGCATAGGATCCTACAATGAGCAGTTCTTC. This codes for CASIGSYNEQFF. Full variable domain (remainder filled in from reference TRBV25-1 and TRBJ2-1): EADIYQTPRYLVIGTGKKITLECSQTMGHDKMYWYQQDPGMELHLIHYSYGVNSTEKGDLSSESTVSRIRTEHFPLTLESARPSHTSQYLCASIGSYNEQFFGPGTRLTVL.

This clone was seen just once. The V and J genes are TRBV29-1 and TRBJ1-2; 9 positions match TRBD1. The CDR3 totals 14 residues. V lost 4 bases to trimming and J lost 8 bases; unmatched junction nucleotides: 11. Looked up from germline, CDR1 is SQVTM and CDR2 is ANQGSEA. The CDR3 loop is CSVVIPGTGSGYTF. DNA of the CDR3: TGCAGCGTTGTCATTCCCGGGACAGGGAGCGGCTACACCTTC. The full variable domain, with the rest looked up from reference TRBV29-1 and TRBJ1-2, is SAVISQKPSRDICQRGTSLTIQCQVDSQVTMMFWYRQQPGQSLTLIATANQGSEATYESGFVIDKFPISRPNLTFSTLTVSNMSPEDSSIYLCSVVIPGTGSGYTFGSGTRLTVV.

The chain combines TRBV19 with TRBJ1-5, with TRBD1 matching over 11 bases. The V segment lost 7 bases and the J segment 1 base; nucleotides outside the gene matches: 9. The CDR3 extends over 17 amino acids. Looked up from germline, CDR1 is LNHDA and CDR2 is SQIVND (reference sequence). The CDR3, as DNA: TGTGCCAGTACCTTAAGGACAGGGGGCGCGAGCAATCAGCCCCAGCATTTT. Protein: CASTLRTGGASNQPQHF.

The CDR3 loop is CASSPDPGDTIYF. The CDR3 DNA reads as TGTGCCAGCAGTCCAGACCCTGGCGACACCATATATTTT. The chain combines TRBV27 with TRBJ1-3; D gene ambiguous. V lost 5 bases and J 8 bases, leaving 13 bases between the germline ends. Per germline, CDR1 MNHEY and CDR2 SMNVEV (reference sequence). This CDR3 comprises 13 residues.

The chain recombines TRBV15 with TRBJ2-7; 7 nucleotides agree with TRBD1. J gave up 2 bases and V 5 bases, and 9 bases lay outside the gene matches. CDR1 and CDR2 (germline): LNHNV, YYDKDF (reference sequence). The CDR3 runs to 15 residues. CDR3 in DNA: TGTGCCACCAGCCTAGACAGGGCCAATCCCTACGAGCAGTACTTC. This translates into CATSLDRANPYEQYF.

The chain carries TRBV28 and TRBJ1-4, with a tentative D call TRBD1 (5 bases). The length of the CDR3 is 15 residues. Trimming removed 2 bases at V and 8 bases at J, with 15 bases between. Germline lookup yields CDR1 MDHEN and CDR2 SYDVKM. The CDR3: CASSLGEGSIEKLFF. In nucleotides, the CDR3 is TGTGCCAGCAGTTTAGGTGAGGGGTCAATAGAAAAACTGTTTTTT.

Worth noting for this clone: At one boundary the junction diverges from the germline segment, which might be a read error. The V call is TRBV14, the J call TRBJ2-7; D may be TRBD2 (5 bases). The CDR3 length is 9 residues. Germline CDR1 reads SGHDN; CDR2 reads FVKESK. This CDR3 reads CANYLSGGF. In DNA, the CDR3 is TGTGCCAACTACCTTTCCGGAGGCTTC.

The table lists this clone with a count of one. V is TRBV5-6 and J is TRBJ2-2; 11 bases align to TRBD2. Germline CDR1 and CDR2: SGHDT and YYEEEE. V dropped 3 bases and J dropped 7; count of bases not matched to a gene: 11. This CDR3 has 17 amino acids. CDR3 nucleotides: TGTGCCAGCAGCTCTGGGCTACTAGCGGGGGATCACGGGGAGCTGTTTTTT. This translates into CASSSGLLAGDHGELFF. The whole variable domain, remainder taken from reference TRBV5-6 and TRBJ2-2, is DAGVTQSPTHLIKTRGQQVTLRCSPKSGHDTVSWYQQALGQGPQFIFQYYEEEERQRGNFPDRFSGHQFPNYSSELNVNALLLGDSALYLCASSSGLLAGDHGELFFGEGSRLTVL.

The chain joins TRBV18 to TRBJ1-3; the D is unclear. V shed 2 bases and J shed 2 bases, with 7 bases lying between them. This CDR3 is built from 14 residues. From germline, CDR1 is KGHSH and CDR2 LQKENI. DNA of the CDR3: TGTGCCAGCTCACCAGAAAGGGCTGGAAACACCATATATTTT. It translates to CASSPERAGNTIYF.

DNA for the CDR3: TGTGCCAGCAGCGCAAGCGGGAGGGCTACAGATACGCAGTATTTT. This codes for CASSASGRATDTQYF. The V call is TRBV9, the J call TRBJ2-3; 10 bases match TRBD2. V lost 3 bases and J lost 3; bases outside the gene matches: 4. The CDR3 loop spans 15 amino acids. In germline, CDR1 is SGDLS, CDR2 YYNGEE.

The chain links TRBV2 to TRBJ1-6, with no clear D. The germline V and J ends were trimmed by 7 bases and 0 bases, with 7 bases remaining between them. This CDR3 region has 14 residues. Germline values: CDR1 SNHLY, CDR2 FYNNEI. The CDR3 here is CASTPSSYNSPLHF. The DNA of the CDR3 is TGTGCCAGCACCCCGAGCTCCTATAATTCACCCCTCCACTTT.

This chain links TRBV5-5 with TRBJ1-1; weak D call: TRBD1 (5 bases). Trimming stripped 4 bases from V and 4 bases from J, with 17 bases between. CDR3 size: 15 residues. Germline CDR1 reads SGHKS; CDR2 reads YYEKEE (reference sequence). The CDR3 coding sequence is TGTGCCAGCAGCCGGGACTTACAAGTAGGCACTGAAGCTTTCTTT. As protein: CASSRDLQVGTEAFF. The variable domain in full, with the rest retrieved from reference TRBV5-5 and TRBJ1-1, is DAGVTQSPTHLIKTRGQQVTLRCSPISGHKSVSWYQQVLGQGPQFIFQYYEKEERGRGNFPDRFSARQFPNYSSELNVNALLLGDSALYLCASSRDLQVGTEAFFGQGTRLTVV.

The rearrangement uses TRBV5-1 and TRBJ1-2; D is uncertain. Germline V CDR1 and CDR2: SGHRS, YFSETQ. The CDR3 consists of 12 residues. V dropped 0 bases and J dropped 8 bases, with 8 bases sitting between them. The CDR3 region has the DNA TGCGCCAGCAGCTTGGAACACGGCGGCTACACCTTC. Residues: CASSLEHGGYTF.

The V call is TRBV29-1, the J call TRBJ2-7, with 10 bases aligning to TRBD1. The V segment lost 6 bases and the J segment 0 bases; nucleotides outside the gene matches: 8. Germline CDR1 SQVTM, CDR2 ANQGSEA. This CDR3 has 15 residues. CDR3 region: CSVAGTGEDSYEQYF. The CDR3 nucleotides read TGCAGCGTGGCCGGGACAGGGGAGGACTCCTACGAGCAGTACTTC.

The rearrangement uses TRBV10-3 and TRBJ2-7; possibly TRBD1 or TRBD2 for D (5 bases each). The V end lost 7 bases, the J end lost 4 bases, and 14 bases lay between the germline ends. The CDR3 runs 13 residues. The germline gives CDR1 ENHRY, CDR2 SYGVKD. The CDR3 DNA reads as TGTGCCATCAAGAAAGGGGACCTATACGAGCAGTACTTC. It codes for CAIKKGDLYEQYF.

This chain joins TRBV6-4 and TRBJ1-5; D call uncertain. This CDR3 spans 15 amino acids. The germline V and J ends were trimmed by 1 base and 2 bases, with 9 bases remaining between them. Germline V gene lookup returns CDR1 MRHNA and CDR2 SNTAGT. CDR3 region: CASSDCPGGNQPQHF. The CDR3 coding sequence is TGTGCCAGCAGTGACTGTCCCGGGGGCAATCAGCCCCAGCATTTT.

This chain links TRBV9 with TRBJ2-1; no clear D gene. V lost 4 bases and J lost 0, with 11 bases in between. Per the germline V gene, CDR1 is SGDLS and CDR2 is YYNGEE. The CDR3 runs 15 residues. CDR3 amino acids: CASSTYIGSYNEQFF. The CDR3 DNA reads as TGTGCCAGCAGCACGTATATAGGCTCCTACAATGAGCAGTTCTTC.

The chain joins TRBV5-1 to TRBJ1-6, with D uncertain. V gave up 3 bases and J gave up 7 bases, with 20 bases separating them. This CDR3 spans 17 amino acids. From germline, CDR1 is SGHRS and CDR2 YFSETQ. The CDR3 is CASSSISLGADNSPLHF. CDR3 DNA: TGCGCCAGCAGCTCCATCTCCTTGGGTGCTGACAATTCACCCCTCCACTTT.

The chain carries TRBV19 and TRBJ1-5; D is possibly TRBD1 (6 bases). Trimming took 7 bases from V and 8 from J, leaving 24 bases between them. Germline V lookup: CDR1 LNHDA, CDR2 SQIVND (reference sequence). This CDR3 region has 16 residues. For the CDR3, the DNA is TGTGCCAGTATGGAACACACAGGGCTCCCGGGGAAGCCCCAGCATTTT. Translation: CASMEHTGLPGKPQHF.

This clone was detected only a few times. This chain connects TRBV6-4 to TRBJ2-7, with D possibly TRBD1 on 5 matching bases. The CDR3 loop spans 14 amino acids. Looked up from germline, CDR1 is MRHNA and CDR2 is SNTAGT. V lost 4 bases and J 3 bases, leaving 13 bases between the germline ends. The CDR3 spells CASSGGRGNYEQYF. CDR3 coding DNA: TGTGCCAGCAGTGGCGGTAGGGGCAACTACGAGCAGTACTTC.

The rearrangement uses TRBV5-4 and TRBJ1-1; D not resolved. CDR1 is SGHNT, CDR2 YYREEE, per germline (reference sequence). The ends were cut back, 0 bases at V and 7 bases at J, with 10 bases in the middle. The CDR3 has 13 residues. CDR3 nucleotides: TGTGCCAGCAGCTTGGACAGCTGGGGTGAAGCTTTCTTT. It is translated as CASSLDSWGEAFF.

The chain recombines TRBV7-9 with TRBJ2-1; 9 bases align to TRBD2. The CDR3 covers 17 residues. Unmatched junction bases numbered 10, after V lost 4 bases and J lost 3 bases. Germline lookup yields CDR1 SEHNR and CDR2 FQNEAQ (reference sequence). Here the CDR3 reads CASSSFPGTSIYNEQFF. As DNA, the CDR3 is TGTGCCAGCAGCTCCTTTCCCGGGACTAGCATCTACAATGAGCAGTTCTTC.

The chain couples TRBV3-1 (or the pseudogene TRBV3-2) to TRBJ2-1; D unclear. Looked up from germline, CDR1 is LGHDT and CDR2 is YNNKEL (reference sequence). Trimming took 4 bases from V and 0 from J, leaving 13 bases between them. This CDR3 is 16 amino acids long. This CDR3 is CASSRIQFSSYNEQFF. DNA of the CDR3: TGTGCCAGCAGCCGTATACAATTCAGCTCCTACAATGAGCAGTTCTTC.

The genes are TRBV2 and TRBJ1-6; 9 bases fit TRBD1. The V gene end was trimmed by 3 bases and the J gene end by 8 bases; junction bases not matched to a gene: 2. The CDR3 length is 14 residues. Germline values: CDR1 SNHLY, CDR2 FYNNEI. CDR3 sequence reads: CASSDGTGYSPLHF. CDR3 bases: TGTGCCAGCAGTGACGGGACAGGGTATTCACCCCTCCACTTT.

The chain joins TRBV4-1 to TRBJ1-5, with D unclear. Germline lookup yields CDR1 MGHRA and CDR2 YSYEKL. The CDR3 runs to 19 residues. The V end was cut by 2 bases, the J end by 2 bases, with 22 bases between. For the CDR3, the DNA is TGCGCCAGCAGCCAATATTCTGGGAGCGGGGATGGGGGCAATCAGCCCCAGCATTTT. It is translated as CASSQYSGSGDGGNQPQHF.

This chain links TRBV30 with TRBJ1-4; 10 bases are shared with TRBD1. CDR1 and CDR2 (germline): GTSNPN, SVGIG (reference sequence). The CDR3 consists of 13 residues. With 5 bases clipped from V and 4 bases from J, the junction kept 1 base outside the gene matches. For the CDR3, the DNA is TGTGCCTGGGGACAGGGGGGTAATGAAAAACTGTTTTTT. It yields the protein CAWGQGGNEKLFF.

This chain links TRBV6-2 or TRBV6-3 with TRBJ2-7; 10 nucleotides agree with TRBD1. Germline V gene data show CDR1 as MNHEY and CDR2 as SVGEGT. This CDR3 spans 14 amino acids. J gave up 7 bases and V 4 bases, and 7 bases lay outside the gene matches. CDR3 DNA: TGTGCCAGCAGTTTGCGGGACAGGGGTAGGGAGCAGTACTTC. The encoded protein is CASSLRDRGREQYF.

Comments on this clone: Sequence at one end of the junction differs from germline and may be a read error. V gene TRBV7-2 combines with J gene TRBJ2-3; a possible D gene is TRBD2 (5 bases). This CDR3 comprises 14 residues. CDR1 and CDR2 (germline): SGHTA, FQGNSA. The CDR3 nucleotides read TGTGCCAGCAGCTTAGAAGCTAGCAGAGATACGCAGTATTTT. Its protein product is CASSLEASRDTQYF.

CDR3 region: CASSLTGEEKLFF. CDR3 in DNA: TGCGCCAGCAGCTTAACAGGGGAAGAAAAACTGTTTTTT. The gene calls are TRBV5-1 and TRBJ1-4, with TRBD1 matching over 7 bases. There are 13 residues in the CDR3. Unmatched junction bases numbered 3, after V lost 2 bases and J lost 8 bases. The germline V gene has CDR1 SGHRS and CDR2 YFSETQ.

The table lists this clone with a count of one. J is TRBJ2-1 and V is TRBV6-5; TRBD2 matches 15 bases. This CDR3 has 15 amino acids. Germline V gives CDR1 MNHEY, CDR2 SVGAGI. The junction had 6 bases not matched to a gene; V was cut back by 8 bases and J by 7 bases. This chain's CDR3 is CASGNGLAGGNEQFF. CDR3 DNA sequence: TGTGCCAGCGGTAACGGACTAGCGGGGGGGAATGAGCAGTTCTTC.

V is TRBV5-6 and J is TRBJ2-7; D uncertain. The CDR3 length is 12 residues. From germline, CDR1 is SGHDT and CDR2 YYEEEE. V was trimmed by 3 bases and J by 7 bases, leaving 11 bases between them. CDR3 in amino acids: CASSSVPREQYF. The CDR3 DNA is TGTGCCAGCAGCTCGGTCCCCCGGGAGCAGTACTTC.